Detailed here is one T cell receptor beta chain. Its antigen remains unknown. Adult Caucasians living in Nashville, Tennessee made up all of the donors. The table came from immunoSEQ multiplex PCR; TCRdb's copy has only in-frame clones and leaves some out. This sample yields around 2.3 million clones, of which approximately 96% are seen a single time; around 0.13% belongs to the top ten. The sample is drawn from a study of shared clonotypes between healthy human individuals. Study findings and constraints: Tissue TCR repertoires likely differ from these blood-only repertoires.

Trimming stripped 6 bases from V and 0 bases from J, with 12 bases between. Germline V gene lookup returns CDR1 SNHLY and CDR2 FYNNEI. The CDR3 totals 15 residues. The J gene is TRBJ1-3, the V gene TRBV2; the D gene is possibly TRBD1 (5 bases). The sequenced sample was naive CD4+ T cells sorted from blood. Subset reported: CD45RA+ positively selected. The receptor's source is a man aged 18 to 29 in good health. This CDR3 is CASSGGRISGNTIYF. As DNA, the CDR3 is TGTGCCAGCAGCGGGGGACGGATCTCTGGAAACACCATATATTTT.